These 15 T cell receptor beta chains were sequenced from one sample in a study of blood T cells in healthy people across ages. A sample-barcoded 5' primer and a J-beta primer mix were used in a second PCR of roughly 7 to 12 cycles. TCRdb reprocessed the 5' RACE reads with MiXCR, giving one entry per CDR3 protein. Among 550,000 to 750,000 distinct CDR3 sequences, under 25% were seen once, and the ten largest hold 3% to 4.5%. What was sequenced was blood. The receptors derive from a man between 65 and 79 years old in good health.

This clonotype was detected only a few times. A much larger clone sits a single nucleotide away, making a read error possible. This rearrangement joins TRBV6-5 to TRBJ2-5; the D is unclear. With the DNA end fitting TRBJ2-7 better, the J assignment may be wrong. Germline lookup yields CDR1 MNHEY and CDR2 SVGAGI. This CDR3 comprises 13 residues. Here the CDR3 reads CASRAPGLDEQYF. The DNA for the CDR3 is TGTGCCAGCAGAGCTCCCGGTCTTGACGAGCAGTACTTC.

This clonotype was counted many times. The V call is TRBV3-1, the J call TRBJ2-5; 10 bases line up with TRBD2. Germline V gives CDR1 LGHDT, CDR2 YNNKEL (reference sequence). Trimming removed 5 bases from V and 0 bases from J; junction bases left unmatched: 3. The CDR3 is made up of 15 amino acids. In DNA, the CDR3 is TGTGCCAGCAGCGGACTAGCGGCTAACCAAGAGACCCAGTACTTC. It codes for CASSGLAANQETQYF.

This clonotype has ten or more counts. The rearrangement links TRBV9 to TRBJ2-5, with TRBD1 as a possible D gene (5 bases). This CDR3 is 15 amino acids long. V gave up 4 bases and J gave up 5 bases, with 18 bases separating them. CDR1 SGDLS and CDR2 YYNGEE come from the germline V gene. CDR3 sequence (DNA): TGTGCCAGCAGCCAAACAGGACGGGTGGGGGAGACCCAGTACTTC. This translates into CASSQTGRVGETQYF.

This clonotype was counted only a few times. The chain combines TRBV15 with TRBJ2-5, with D maybe TRBD2 (6 bases). From germline, CDR1 is LNHNV and CDR2 YYDKDF (reference sequence). This CDR3 has 14 amino acids. V lost 0 bases and J lost 5, with 10 bases in between. CDR3 in amino acids: CATSRDGGVETQYF. The CDR3 DNA reads TGTGCCACCAGCAGAGATGGAGGGGTCGAGACCCAGTACTTC.

The chain couples TRBV20-1 to TRBJ2-2; 14 bases line up with TRBD2. Germline V lookup: CDR1 DFQATT, CDR2 SNEGSKA (reference sequence). This CDR3 has 19 amino acids. V gave up 1 base and J gave up 7 bases; unmatched junction bases: 14. CDR3 DNA: TGCAGTGCTAGAGGCGTCCCGGGACTAGCGGGAGCTGCCGGCGGGGAGCTGTTTTTT. Protein sequence: CSARGVPGLAGAAGGELFF.

Worth noting for this clonotype: Relative to the germline gene, one junction end is altered; a read error may explain this. V and J are TRBV3-1 and TRBJ2-5; D assignment may be TRBD1 or TRBD2 (5 bases each). This CDR3 is built from 13 residues. Germline V CDR1 and CDR2: LGHDT, YNNKEL (reference sequence). The CDR3 loop reads CASSIRDQQTQYF. CDR3 nucleotide sequence: TGTGCCAGCAGCATCAGGGACCAACAGACCCAGTACTTC.

This clonotype appeared many times. V and J are TRBV12-3 or TRBV12-4 and TRBJ2-4, with 10 bases fitting TRBD1. This CDR3 contains 16 residues. V shed 0 bases and J 2 bases; nucleotides not matched to a gene: 1. The CDR3, as DNA: TGTGCCAGCAGTTTAGCGACAGGGGGCTCCAAAAACATTCAGTACTTC. Translation gives CASSLATGGSKNIQYF.

The chain couples TRBV5-1 to TRBJ2-1, with 8 bases lining up with TRBD2. CDR1 is SGHRS and CDR2 is YFSETQ in the germline V gene. V was clipped by 4 bases and J by 5 bases; unmatched bases: 8. The CDR3 is made up of 15 amino acids. In DNA form, the CDR3 reads TGCGCCAGCAGCAGGGGACTAGAGTCGAACAATGAGCAGTTCTTC. This sequence encodes CASSRGLESNNEQFF.

The chain joins TRBV20-1 to TRBJ2-3; D is perhaps TRBD2 (6 bases). CDR1 and CDR2 (germline): DFQATT, SNEGSKA (reference sequence). The CDR3 is 14 amino acids. V gave up 5 bases and J gave up 4 bases, with 16 bases separating them. This CDR3 reads CSAPVGGRADTQYF. CDR3 sequence (DNA): TGCAGTGCTCCTGTTGGAGGGAGAGCAGATACGCAGTATTTT.

Details on this clonotype: A much larger clonotype is one base distant, so this may be a read error. This sequence joins TRBV28 and TRBJ2-5; D remains unclear. The closer fit of TRBJ2-7 to the DNA end suggests the J call may be wrong. CDR3 size: 15 residues. Germline V gene sequence: CDR1 MDHEN, CDR2 SYDVKM. This CDR3 reads CASSGTQSCSYEQYF. In DNA, the CDR3 is TGTGCCAGCAGCGGTACTCAGAGTTGCTCCTACGAGCAGTACTTC.

This clonotype was recorded a few times. The chain is built from TRBV20-1 and TRBJ2-7; 14 bases match TRBD2. The CDR3 contains 15 residues. Germline loops: CDR1 DFQATT, CDR2 SNEGSKA (reference sequence). J gave up 5 bases and V 6 bases, and 9 bases lay outside the gene matches. The CDR3 is CSASGTSGSVNEQYF. CDR3 nucleotides: TGCAGTGCCTCCGGGACTAGCGGGAGTGTCAACGAGCAGTACTTC.

This clonotype was seen once. A much larger clone differs from this one at a single base, so this may be a read error. This rearrangement joins TRBV7-2 to TRBJ2-3; perhaps D is TRBD1 or TRBD2 (6 bases each). Looked up from germline, CDR1 is SGHTA and CDR2 is FQGNSA. V lost 1 base and J 4 bases, leaving 15 bases between the germline ends. The CDR3 extends over 16 amino acids. CDR3 DNA sequence: TGTGCCAGCAGCTTAGGGGTGAACAGGGAGGCAGATACGCAGTATTTT. Protein: CASSLGVNREADTQYF.

The chain uses TRBV4-1 and TRBJ2-5, with 11 bases fitting TRBD2. The DNA end is more similar to TRBJ2-7, so the J call may be wrong. CDR1 and CDR2 from the germline V gene are MGHRA and YSYEKL. The CDR3 is 16 residues long. The CDR3 DNA follows: TGCGCCAGCAGCCAAGAGAGGGGACTAGCGGTTTACGAGCAGTACTTC. It is translated as CASSQERGLAVYEQYF.

This clonotype was counted only a few times. V is TRBV30 and J is TRBJ2-3; D gene ambiguous. V was shortened by 3 bases and J by 0 bases, with 7 bases between the two germline ends. Per the germline V gene, CDR1 is GTSNPN and CDR2 is SVGIG (reference sequence). The CDR3 totals 13 residues. CDR3 DNA: TGTGCCTGGAGCGGCTACAGCACAGATACGCAGTATTTT. This translates into CAWSGYSTDTQYF.

The chain combines TRBV7-3 with TRBJ2-2, with D possibly being TRBD1 (6 bases). Trimming pared 1 base from V and 5 bases from J, leaving 11 bases between. The CDR3 covers 15 residues. Germline-derived CDR1 and CDR2 are SGHTA and FQGTGA. The CDR3 sequence is CASSLMGHLTGELFF. CDR3 nucleotide sequence: TGTGCCAGCAGCTTAATGGGACACCTAACCGGGGAGCTGTTTTTT.